These T cell receptor beta chains were read from a single sample in a study of shared clonotypes between healthy human individuals. The data were produced by immunoSEQ multiplex PCR, yet TCRdb's version contains in-frame clones alone and is incomplete. This sample has 950,000 to 1,200,000 clones, with 70% to 85% found just once. Material for sequencing was memory CD4+ T cells from PBMCs. These receptors came from a man in his late teens or twenties in good health. Some clones in this sample may be carry-over from other donors' samples. Each CDR3 is given without its conserved first and last residue. Only some rows state a clone size, as once, few, many or a class for expanded clones.

CDR3aa: ASSSGPRETQY; v_gene: TRBV7-3; j_gene: TRBJ2-5; abundance: many; len: 11
CDR3aa: ASTGTSETQY; v_gene: TRBV6-5; j_gene: TRBJ2-5; abundance: few; len: 10
CDR3aa: ASSQGAGIGGANVLT; v_gene: TRBV4-1; j_gene: TRBJ2-6; abundance: .; len: 15
CDR3aa: ASRGTSGRNYEQY; v_gene: TRBV28; j_gene: TRBJ2-7; abundance: .; len: 13
CDR3aa: ASSSGRDTEAF; v_gene: TRBV18; j_gene: TRBJ1-1; abundance: few; len: 11
CDR3aa: ASSYLNTEAF; v_gene: TRBV6-6; j_gene: TRBJ1-1; abundance: .; len: 10
CDR3aa: ASSTSSGRAPLYTQY; v_gene: TRBV5-1; j_gene: TRBJ2-3; abundance: .; len: 15
CDR3aa: ASSPRGLAGGGLETQY; v_gene: TRBV19; j_gene: TRBJ2-5; abundance: once; len: 16
CDR3aa: SVSSYYNEQF; v_gene: TRBV29-1; j_gene: TRBJ2-1; abundance: few; len: 10
CDR3aa: ASSPLSGTGHYEQY; v_gene: TRBV11-2; j_gene: TRBJ2-7; abundance: once; len: 14
CDR3aa: ASSQGGDRSEAF; v_gene: TRBV4-2; j_gene: TRBJ1-1; abundance: .; len: 12
CDR3aa: ASSSIQSSYNEQF; v_gene: TRBV5-1; j_gene: TRBJ2-1; abundance: once; len: 13
CDR3aa: ASSGGQAAYNQPQH; v_gene: TRBV6-1; j_gene: TRBJ1-5; abundance: .; len: 14
CDR3aa: AITPTGGVGDTEAF; v_gene: TRBV10-3; j_gene: TRBJ1-1; abundance: .; len: 14
CDR3aa: ASSAGSGYDRITGELF; v_gene: TRBV9; j_gene: TRBJ2-2; abundance: .; len: 16
CDR3aa: ASSQTGSNQPQH; v_gene: TRBV9; j_gene: TRBJ1-5; abundance: .; len: 12
CDR3aa: ASSQRGQGSQPQH; v_gene: TRBV6-6; j_gene: TRBJ1-5; abundance: .; len: 13
CDR3aa: ASSTGTVARGYGYT; v_gene: TRBV19; j_gene: TRBJ1-2; abundance: .; len: 14
CDR3aa: ASSGQGYEQY; v_gene: TRBV18; j_gene: TRBJ2-7; abundance: .; len: 10
CDR3aa: ASSMWQGETQY; v_gene: TRBV19; j_gene: TRBJ2-5; abundance: once; len: 11
CDR3aa: ASSGQGLLYEQY; v_gene: TRBV2; j_gene: TRBJ2-7; abundance: .; len: 12
CDR3aa: ASSPLHEQY; v_gene: TRBV7-2; j_gene: TRBJ2-7; abundance: .; len: 9
CDR3aa: ASSLAPDGELF; v_gene: TRBV5-1; j_gene: TRBJ2-2; abundance: .; len: 11
CDR3aa: ASRLSRRGTEAF; v_gene: TRBV28; j_gene: TRBJ1-1; abundance: .; len: 12
CDR3aa: SVTGDRAQETQY; v_gene: TRBV29-1; j_gene: TRBJ2-5; abundance: .; len: 12
CDR3aa: ASSRTSGAQETQY; v_gene: TRBV5-1; j_gene: TRBJ2-5; abundance: .; len: 13
CDR3aa: ASSYGGLAYQETQY; v_gene: TRBV6-5; j_gene: TRBJ2-5; abundance: .; len: 14
CDR3aa: ASRSGRNRADEQF; v_gene: TRBV6-5; j_gene: TRBJ2-1; abundance: .; len: 13
CDR3aa: ASSEELALTDTQY; v_gene: TRBV2; j_gene: TRBJ2-3; abundance: .; len: 13
CDR3aa: ASRRGVVRCPYEQY; v_gene: TRBV10-1; j_gene: TRBJ2-7; abundance: .; len: 14
CDR3aa: ASSFTPGLEYEQY; v_gene: TRBV5-8; j_gene: TRBJ2-7; abundance: .; len: 13
CDR3aa: ASSGQRIPGELF; v_gene: TRBV7-8; j_gene: TRBJ2-2; abundance: .; len: 12
CDR3aa: ASIMEQGQGYT; v_gene: TRBV2; j_gene: TRBJ1-2; abundance: .; len: 11